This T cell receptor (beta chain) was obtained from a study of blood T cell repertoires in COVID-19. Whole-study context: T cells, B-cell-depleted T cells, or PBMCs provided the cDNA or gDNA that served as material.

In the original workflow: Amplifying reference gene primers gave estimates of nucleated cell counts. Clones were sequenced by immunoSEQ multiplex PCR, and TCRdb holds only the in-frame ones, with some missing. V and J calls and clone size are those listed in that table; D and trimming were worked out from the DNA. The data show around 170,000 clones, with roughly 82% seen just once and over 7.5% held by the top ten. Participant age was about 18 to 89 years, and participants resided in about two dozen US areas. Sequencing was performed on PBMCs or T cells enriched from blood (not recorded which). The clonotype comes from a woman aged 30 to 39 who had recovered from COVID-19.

Written as DNA, the CDR3 is TGTGCCAGCTCACCACCGTCGGAGGGAGGGCCATCCGATGAGCAGTTCTTC. Translated: CASSPPSEGGPSDEQFF. The V and J genes are TRBV18 and TRBJ2-1; 7 bases are shared with TRBD2. Germline trimming cut 0 bases from V and 8 bases from J; bases unmatched to any gene: 13. This CDR3 contains 17 residues. The germline gives CDR1 KGHSH, CDR2 LQKENI.